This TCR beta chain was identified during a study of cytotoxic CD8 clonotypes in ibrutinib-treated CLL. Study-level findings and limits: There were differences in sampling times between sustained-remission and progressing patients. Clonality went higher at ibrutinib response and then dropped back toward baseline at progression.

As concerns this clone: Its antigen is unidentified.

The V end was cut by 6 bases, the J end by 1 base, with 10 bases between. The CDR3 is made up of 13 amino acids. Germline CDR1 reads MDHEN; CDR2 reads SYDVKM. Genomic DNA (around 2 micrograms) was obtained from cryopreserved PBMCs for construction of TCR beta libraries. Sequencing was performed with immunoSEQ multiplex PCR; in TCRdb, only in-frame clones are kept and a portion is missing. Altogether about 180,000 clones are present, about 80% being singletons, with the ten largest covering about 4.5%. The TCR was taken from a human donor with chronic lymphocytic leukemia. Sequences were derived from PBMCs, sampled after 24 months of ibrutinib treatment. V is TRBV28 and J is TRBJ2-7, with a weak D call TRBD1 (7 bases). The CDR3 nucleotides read TGTGCCAGCAGGGCGGGACAGTCCTACGAGCAGTACTTC. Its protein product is CASRAGQSYEQYF.